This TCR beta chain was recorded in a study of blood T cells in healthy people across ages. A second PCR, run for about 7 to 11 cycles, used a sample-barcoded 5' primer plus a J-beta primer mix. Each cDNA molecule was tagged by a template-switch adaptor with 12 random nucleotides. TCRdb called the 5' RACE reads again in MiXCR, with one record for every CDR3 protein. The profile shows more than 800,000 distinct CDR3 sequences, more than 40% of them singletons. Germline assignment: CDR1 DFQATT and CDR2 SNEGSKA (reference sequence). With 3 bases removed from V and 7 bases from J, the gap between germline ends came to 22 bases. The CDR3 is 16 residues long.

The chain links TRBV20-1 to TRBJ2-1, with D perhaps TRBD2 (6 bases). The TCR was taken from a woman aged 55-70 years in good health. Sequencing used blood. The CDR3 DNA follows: TGCAGTGCTAGCGGAATTTTGGGGGAGGAGATTAATGAGCAGTTCTTC. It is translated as CSASGILGEEINEQFF.